The rows below give T cell receptor beta chains drawn from one sample of a study of cytomegalovirus exposure and HLA in healthy donors. Clones were read by immunoSEQ multiplex PCR, and TCRdb kept only the in-frame ones, dropping some. The data show some 270,000 clones, around 86% seen once. The material sequenced was PBMCs. The receptors derive from a woman aged 18-35 years in good health and CMV-seronegative. The CDR3 runs from the conserved cysteine through the conserved F or W. A D gene is named only where the DNA matches it firmly. Clone size is stated in some rows and not others, as once, few, many or a class when expanded.

d_gene,abundance,j_gene,v_gene,CDR3nt,CDR3aa
.,.,TRBJ2-2,TRBV4-1,TGCGCCAGCAGCCAACCGGAGGGGCAGACGAACACCGGGGAGCTGTTTTTT,CASSQPEGQTNTGELFF
TRBD2,.,TRBJ2-2,TRBV27,TGTGCCAGCAGTTTAATAGGACTAGCGGGAGGGAACACCGGGGAGCTGTTTTTT,CASSLIGLAGGNTGELFF
TRBD2,.,TRBJ2-3,TRBV29-1,TGCAGCGTTGGTAGCGGGGGGGTTGAGTATTTT,CSVGSGGVEYF
.,.,TRBJ1-1,TRBV5-1,TGCGCCAGCAGCTTCTACAGGAACACTGAAGCTTTCTTT,CASSFYRNTEAFF
.,.,TRBJ1-3,TRBV30,TGTGCCTGGAGTGCTTCACAGACAGCCAGCCTAATATATTTT,CAWSASQTASLIYF
TRBD1,.,TRBJ1-1,TRBV11-2,TGTGCCAGCAGCTTTCAGGGGGTGCTGAACACTGAAGCTTTCTTT,CASSFQGVLNTEAFF
TRBD1,.,TRBJ2-5,TRBV5-1,TGCGCCAGCAGCTGGGGGGGACAGGGACAAGAAACCCAGTACTTC,CASSWGGQGQETQYF
TRBD1,.,TRBJ1-2,TRBV27,TGTGCCAGCAGTTGGACAGGATCGCATGGCTACACCTTC,CASSWTGSHGYTF
.,few,TRBJ1-1,TRBV2,TGTGCCAGCATCGAGGACAGGAACACTGAAGCTTTCTTT,CASIEDRNTEAFF
.,.,TRBJ1-6,TRBV11-2,TGTGCCAGCAGCTCCCTGACAGGTGGCAATTCACCCCTCCACTTT,CASSSLTGGNSPLHF
TRBD1,.,TRBJ1-1,TRBV7-3,TGTGCCAGCAGCTTAACTCCCGGGACAGGGGGCCCTGAAGCTTTCTTT,CASSLTPGTGGPEAFF
.,.,TRBJ1-1,TRBV27,TGTGCCAGCAGTTTTTCAGGGGCTGAAGCTTTCTTT,CASSFSGAEAFF
TRBD1,.,TRBJ1-1,TRBV5-1,TGCGCCAGCAGCTTGGGGTTAATGGGGACAGCCGAAGCTTTCTTT,CASSLGLMGTAEAFF
.,.,TRBJ2-1,TRBV4-1,TGCGCCAGCCACCGTGTGGGCACCTACAATGAGCAGTTCTTC,CASHRVGTYNEQFF
TRBD1,.,TRBJ1-2,TRBV4-1,TGCGCCAGCAGCCAAGGAGGGGACAGTCTATATGGCTACACCTTC,CASSQGGDSLYGYTF
.,.,TRBJ1-2,TRBV4-1,TGCGCCAGCAGCCAAGTCAGGGGAAATAACTATGGCTACACCTTC,CASSQVRGNNYGYTF
TRBD1,.,TRBJ2-5,TRBV11-2,TGTGCCAGCAGCTTAGATCCAGGACAGGGCCAGTACTTC,CASSLDPGQGQYF
.,.,TRBJ2-7,TRBV6-5,TGTGCCAGCAGTTACTCCCAGGGATACGAGCAGTACTTC,CASSYSQGYEQYF
TRBD2,.,TRBJ2-3,TRBV5-6,TGTGCCAGCAGCTCCGGGACTAGCGGCCCCACAGATACGCAGTATTTT,CASSSGTSGPTDTQYF
TRBD2,.,TRBJ2-1,TRBV4-2,TGTGCCAGCAGCCAAGCTCTGGGACTAGTGGGCTACAATGAGCAGTTCTTC,CASSQALGLVGYNEQFF
TRBD2,.,TRBJ2-5,TRBV4-1,TGCGCCAGCAGCCAAGAGGGGCTAGCGGGAGTCGTGGGAGAGACCCAGTACTTC,CASSQEGLAGVVGETQYF